These 3 T cell receptor beta chains originate from one sample sequenced in a study of a mutant IDH1 vaccine in newly diagnosed glioma. Time point reported: baseline, week 1 (first vaccination visit). Treatment in this sample: pre-vaccination baseline after standard-of-care therapy. Some clones are missing from TCRdb's copy, which holds only in-frame ones; the method was immunoSEQ multiplex PCR. The table shows about 51,000 clones, with around three quarters occurring only once. The sample was PBMCs, taken from a glioma patient treated with radiotherapy, temozolomide or both. These receptors all come from a middle-aged woman with glioma.

The table lists this clone with a count of one. The V call is TRBV6-1, the J call TRBJ2-3, with a weak D call TRBD2 (5 bases). The germline CDR1 and CDR2 sequences are MNHNS and SASEGT. The V end was cut by 1 base, the J end by 5 bases, with 13 bases between. CDR3 length: 15 residues. The CDR3 sequence is CASSEGGTSGDTQYF. Here the CDR3 DNA reads TGTGCCAGCAGTGAAGGGGGAACTAGTGGAGATACGCAGTATTTT.

The rearrangement links TRBV4-1 to TRBJ1-6; weak D call: TRBD1 (6 bases). CDR1 and CDR2 (germline): MGHRA, YSYEKL. Trimming left V 0 bases short and J 7 bases short, with 10 bases between. This CDR3 comprises 15 residues. CDR3 sequence reads: CASSQEGGGNSPLHF. The CDR3 DNA reads as TGCGCCAGCAGCCAAGAGGGGGGCGGGAATTCACCCCTCCACTTT.

The sample holds one count of this clone. The chain recombines TRBV20-1 with TRBJ2-7; D is unresolved. The CDR3 is made up of 11 amino acids. Trimming pared 5 bases from V and 3 bases from J, leaving 8 bases between. CDR1 is DFQATT and CDR2 is SNEGSKA in the germline V gene (reference sequence). Here the CDR3 reads CSALDVYEQYF. CDR3 in DNA: TGCAGTGCTTTGGACGTCTACGAGCAGTACTTC.